These 12 T cell receptor beta chains came from one sample sequenced in a study of molecular identifiers for immune sequencing clone quantification. TCRdb recomputed calls from the PCR reads with MiXCR, one row per CDR3 protein. Counted here are about 640,000 distinct CDR3 sequences, 20% occurring once; the ten biggest clones make up 0.85%. Source material: naive CD8+ T cells from blood, with Jurkat cell RNA spiked in. Subset noted: FACS-sorted CD8+CD4-CCR7+CD45RA+ naive T cells. Receptors originate from a human donor in good health. Some libraries in this study had Jurkat cell RNA spiked in.

This clonotype appeared many times. The chain links TRBV28 to TRBJ2-7, with 11 bases matching TRBD1. V was pared by 5 bases and J by 5 bases, with 11 bases of the junction left unmatched. Looked up from germline, CDR1 is MDHEN and CDR2 is SYDVKM. The CDR3 length is 16 residues. CDR3: CASSVLRTGGIDEQYF. The DNA of the CDR3 is TGTGCCAGCAGTGTACTCCGGACAGGGGGCATCGACGAGCAGTACTTC.

This clonotype was found many times. The chain carries TRBV6-2 or TRBV6-3 and TRBJ2-4; D is unresolved. V gave up 4 bases and J gave up 8 bases, with 12 bases separating them. Germline lookup yields CDR1 MNHEY and CDR2 SVGEGT. The CDR3 is 13 amino acids. The CDR3 protein is CASSLFERDIQYF. The DNA of the CDR3 is TGTGCCAGCAGTTTGTTCGAAAGGGACATTCAGTACTTC.

The chain combines TRBV4-1 with TRBJ2-2, with a weak D call TRBD1 (6 bases). V shed 4 bases and J shed 6 bases, with 21 bases lying between them. This CDR3 region has 17 residues. Germline V gene sequence: CDR1 MGHRA, CDR2 YSYEKL. CDR3 bases: TGCGCCAGCAGCCGTATCTCCGGAACAGGGCTCGCCGGGGAGCTGTTTTTT. Translating gives CASSRISGTGLAGELFF.

This clonotype has at least ten counts. The chain employs TRBV6-5 and TRBJ1-5; D not resolved. V was pared by 6 bases and J by 1 base, with 10 bases between. The germline gives CDR1 MNHEY, CDR2 SVGAGI. This CDR3 is built from 14 residues. CDR3 residues: CASRRYGSNQPQHF. The CDR3 nucleotides read TGTGCCAGCAGAAGGTACGGAAGCAATCAGCCCCAGCATTTT.

This clonotype was observed at least ten times. This sequence joins TRBV5-5 and TRBJ1-1, with unresolved D. Trimming took 0 bases from V and 5 from J, leaving 11 bases between them. This CDR3 is 14 amino acids long. Germline V gives CDR1 SGHKS, CDR2 YYEKEE (reference sequence). The CDR3 bases are TGTGCCAGCAGCTTGGGCCCTCGATTAACTGAAGCTTTCTTT. Protein sequence: CASSLGPRLTEAFF.

This clonotype was observed at least ten times. The gene calls are TRBV6-5 and TRBJ2-5, with D perhaps TRBD2 (6 bases). The CDR3 sequence is 15 residues long. Germline V gene data show CDR1 as MNHEY and CDR2 as SVGAGI. The V end was cut by 2 bases, the J end by 2 bases, with 12 bases between. DNA of the CDR3: TGTGCCAGCAGTTACGGAGGGAGGCGGCAAGAGACCCAGTACTTC. Translated, it gives CASSYGGRRQETQYF.

V is TRBV6-2 or TRBV6-3 and J is TRBJ1-5; a weak D match, TRBD1 (6 bases). Looked up from germline, CDR1 is MNHEY and CDR2 is SVGEGT. V lost 8 bases and J 0 bases, leaving 20 bases between the germline ends. The CDR3 runs to 17 residues. The CDR3 DNA reads TGTGCCAGCTCCTCGGGGGGACATGGGTATAGCAATCAGCCCCAGCATTTT. It yields the protein CASSSGGHGYSNQPQHF.

This clonotype came up a few times. The chain employs TRBV4-2 and TRBJ1-5, with D uncertain. The CDR3 is made up of 14 amino acids. Per the germline V gene, CDR1 is LGHNA and CDR2 is YNFKEQ. V shed 1 base and J shed 7 bases, with 11 bases lying between them. Written as DNA, the CDR3 is TGTGCCAGCAGCCAAGTGGGAGACGGACAGCCCCAGCATTTT. Residues: CASSQVGDGQPQHF.

Points on this clonotype: It may be a read error: a sequence one base away is much more abundant. The chain uses TRBV7-2 and TRBJ2-2; TRBD2 agrees at 7 bases. This CDR3 region has 17 residues. The junction had 13 bases not matched to a gene; V was cut back by 5 bases and J by 4 bases. The germline gives CDR1 SGHTA, CDR2 FQGNSA. The DNA for the CDR3 is TGTGCCAGCAGCAACTGGGACGGGGGGACGGTCACCGGGGAGCTGTTTTTT. Amino acid sequence: CASSNWDGGTVTGELFF. The full variable domain, completed using reference TRBV7-2 and TRBJ2-2, is GAGVSQSPSNKVTEKGKDVELRCDPISGHTALYWYRQSLGQGLEFLIYFQGNSAPDKSGLPSDRFSAERTGGSVSTLTIQRTQQEDSAVYLCASSNWDGGTVTGELFFGEGSRLTVL.

This chain links TRBV7-8 with TRBJ2-2, with a tentative D call TRBD2 (5 bases). V was shortened by 1 base and J by 2 bases, with 11 bases between the two germline ends. Germline CDR1 reads SGHVS; CDR2 reads FQNEAQ. The CDR3 totals 16 residues. CDR3 DNA: TGTGCCAGCAGCTTAGGGACTGCCCTTAACACCGGGGAGCTGTTTTTT. Its protein product is CASSLGTALNTGELFF.

This clonotype was counted at least ten times. The chain uses TRBV2 and TRBJ1-1, with D possibly being TRBD1 (6 bases). The CDR3 extends over 13 amino acids. V was trimmed by 10 bases and J by 2 bases, leaving 14 bases between them. In germline, CDR1 is SNHLY, CDR2 FYNNEI. CDR3 amino acids: CANPEQGNTEAFF. DNA of the CDR3: TGTGCCAATCCCGAACAGGGAAACACTGAAGCTTTCTTT.

This clonotype was seen repeatedly, ten times or more. The chain employs TRBV7-9 and TRBJ2-3; tentatively, D is TRBD2 (5 bases). Deletions cut 5 bases from V and 7 bases from J, with 10 bases between. This CDR3 spans 12 amino acids. CDR1 SEHNR and CDR2 FQNEAQ come from the germline V gene (reference sequence). CDR3 region: CASSPDGNTQYF. CDR3 bases: TGTGCCAGCAGCCCAGACGGGAATACGCAGTATTTT.